This entry lists 32 T cell receptor beta chains sequenced from one sample in a study of blood T cell repertoires in COVID-19. Sequenced by immunoSEQ multiplex PCR; TCRdb stores in-frame clones only, minus some. The sample has approximately 22,000 clones, approximately 91% seen once. The specimen sequenced was peripheral blood. Receptors originate from an older woman with active COVID-19.

This sequence joins TRBV7-3 and TRBJ2-2, with 8 nucleotides matching TRBD2. CDR1 and CDR2 (germline): SGHTA, FQGTGA. This CDR3 region has 15 residues. Trimming cost V 4 bases and J 6 bases; bases outside gene matches: 7. CDR3 loop: CASSSGGPVAGELFF. The CDR3 nucleotides are TGTGCCAGCAGCTCGGGAGGGCCGGTCGCCGGGGAGCTGTTTTTT.

The chain recombines TRBV6-5 with TRBJ1-4; D perhaps matches TRBD1 (5 bases). Trimming shortened V by 7 bases and J by 3 bases, and 15 bases separated the two germline ends. The CDR3 is made up of 15 amino acids. Germline assignment: CDR1 MNHEY and CDR2 SVGAGI. This CDR3 reads CASMGRAGANEKLFF. The DNA for the CDR3 is TGTGCCAGCATGGGAAGGGCGGGGGCTAATGAAAAACTGTTTTTT.

The chain has TRBV29-1 and TRBJ2-7, with 8 bases identical to TRBD2. From germline, CDR1 is SQVTM and CDR2 ANQGSEA. There are 12 residues in the CDR3. The V segment lost 4 bases and the J segment 3 bases; nucleotides outside the gene matches: 2. CDR3: CSVGLASYEQYF. The CDR3 DNA reads as TGCAGCGTTGGACTAGCGAGCTACGAGCAGTACTTC.

The V call is TRBV28, the J call TRBJ2-7; 7 nucleotides line up with TRBD2. CDR1 MDHEN and CDR2 SYDVKM come from the germline V gene. CDR3 size: 15 residues. J lost 0 bases, V lost 2 bases, and 4 bases had no gene match. CDR3 residues: CASSLQSGGSYEQYF. The CDR3 bases are TGTGCCAGCAGTTTACAGTCGGGGGGCTCCTACGAGCAGTACTTC.

J is TRBJ1-2 and V is TRBV15; the D gene is possibly TRBD1 (5 bases). The CDR3 loop spans 15 amino acids. Deletions cut 3 bases from V and 2 bases from J, with 13 bases between. CDR1 and CDR2 from the germline V gene are LNHNV and YYDKDF (reference sequence). The chain's CDR3 is CATSRGEGANYGYTF. The CDR3 DNA reads TGTGCCACCAGCAGGGGGGAGGGTGCCAACTATGGCTACACCTTC.

The rearrangement links TRBV7-2 to TRBJ2-7; 8 bases agree with TRBD1. Germline-derived CDR1 and CDR2 are SGHTA and FQGNSA. The length of the CDR3 is 15 residues. The junction had 7 bases not matched to a gene; V was cut back by 2 bases and J by 4 bases. This chain's CDR3 is CASSLSGGQGYEQYF. CDR3 nucleotide sequence: TGTGCCAGCAGCTTAAGTGGCGGACAGGGATACGAGCAGTACTTC.

CDR3 amino acids: CASSLTDKSYEQYF. The CDR3 DNA is TGTGCCAGCAGTTTAACGGACAAGTCCTACGAGCAGTACTTC. This rearrangement joins TRBV28 to TRBJ2-7; the D gene is possibly TRBD1 (5 bases). V lost 2 bases to trimming and J lost 1 base, with 9 bases between them. Germline-derived CDR1 and CDR2 are MDHEN and SYDVKM. This CDR3 contains 14 residues.

The rearrangement joins TRBV25-1 to TRBJ1-1, with 7 bases fitting TRBD1. CDR3 size: 16 residues. Germline CDR1 MGHDK, CDR2 SYGVNS. Germline trimming cut 1 base from V and 0 bases from J; bases unmatched to any gene: 5. The CDR3 nucleotides read TGTGCCAGCAGTGAATGGGACAGCTTAATGAACACTGAAGCTTTCTTT. It is translated as CASSEWDSLMNTEAFF.

This rearrangement joins TRBV6-2 or TRBV6-3 to TRBJ1-2; the D is unclear. V dropped 0 bases and J dropped 4 bases, with 9 bases sitting between them. Germline V gene sequence: CDR1 MNHEY, CDR2 SVGEGT. The CDR3 length is 14 residues. The CDR3 DNA reads TGTGCCAGCAGTTACTCGGCGGGTGCCTATGGCTACACCTTC. This gives the protein CASSYSAGAYGYTF.

The chain has TRBV4-1 and TRBJ2-3, with D possibly matching TRBD1 (5 bases). Trimming took 1 base from V and 0 from J, leaving 8 bases between them. In germline, CDR1 is MGHRA, CDR2 YSYEKL. The CDR3 length is 15 residues. Written as DNA, the CDR3 is TGCGCCAGCAGCCAAGTTGGGGCTAGCACAGATACGCAGTATTTT. It specifies CASSQVGASTDTQYF.

The rearrangement uses TRBV1 and TRBJ2-5; no DNA check was done on the table's D call, TRBD1. TRBV1 is listed as a pseudogene. The CDR3 runs 10 residues. The CDR3 DNA reads as TGCACCAGCACAGTCGAGACCCAGTACTTC. Translation gives CTSTVETQYF.

This chain links TRBV7-2 with TRBJ1-5; no clear D gene. Germline CDR1 and CDR2: SGHTA and FQGNSA. The CDR3 extends over 13 amino acids. Trimming pared 3 bases from V and 5 bases from J, leaving 8 bases between. In nucleotides, the CDR3 is TGTGCCAGCAGCTTTTGGGAGGATCAGCCCCAGCATTTT. Translation: CASSFWEDQPQHF. Looking up the rest from reference TRBV7-2 and TRBJ1-5 gives the full variable domain: GAGVSQSPSNKVTEKGKDVELRCDPISGHTALYWYRQSLGQGLEFLIYFQGNSAPDKSGLPSDRFSAERTGGSVSTLTIQRTQQEDSAVYLCASSFWEDQPQHFGDGTRLSIL.

The chain is built from TRBV5-6 and TRBJ2-3; 9 positions agree with TRBD2. Trimming cost V 3 bases and J 0 bases; bases outside gene matches: 2. This CDR3 comprises 15 residues. CDR1 SGHDT and CDR2 YYEEEE come from the germline V gene. The CDR3 here is CASSSGLASTDTQYF. For the CDR3, the DNA is TGTGCCAGCAGCTCCGGACTAGCGAGCACAGATACGCAGTATTTT.

J is TRBJ1-5 and V is TRBV18; 7 nucleotides agree with TRBD1. The germline V gene encodes CDR1 KGHSH and CDR2 LQKENI. This CDR3 is 14 amino acids long. V lost 6 bases to trimming and J lost 3 bases; unmatched junction nucleotides: 5. CDR3 protein: CASSPGTVNQPQHF. CDR3 DNA sequence: TGTGCCAGCTCCCCCGGGACAGTCAATCAGCCCCAGCATTTT.

This clone was seen once. The chain has TRBV24-1 and TRBJ1-1; TRBD1 is a possible D gene (5 bases). In germline, CDR1 is KGHDR, CDR2 SFDVKD. Trimming shortened V by 1 base and J by 7 bases, and 9 bases separated the two germline ends. CDR3 size: 13 residues. The CDR3 coding sequence is TGTGCCACCAGTGATTTTGGGGGGGGTGAAGCTTTCTTT. Translated: CATSDFGGGEAFF.

The rearrangement joins TRBV10-1 to TRBJ1-5, with TRBD1 identical over 7 bases. The CDR3 is 13 residues long. Germline CDR1 is WNHNN and CDR2 is SYGVQD (reference sequence). J was trimmed by 7 bases and V by 5 bases; bases with no gene match: 5. This CDR3 reads CASSSTGYQPQHF. The CDR3 bases are TGCGCCAGCAGTTCGACAGGGTACCAGCCCCAGCATTTT.

The chain links TRBV16 to TRBJ2-7; D perhaps matches TRBD1 (5 bases). Trimming stripped 2 bases from V and 6 bases from J, with 11 bases between. Germline V CDR1 and CDR2: KGHSY, FQNENV. This CDR3 region has 13 residues. CDR3 sequence (DNA): TGTGCCAGCAGCCAACAACAGGCGGTCGAGCAGTACTTC. As protein: CASSQQQAVEQYF.

The chain recombines TRBV4-1 with TRBJ2-1; D gene uncertain. V dropped 1 base and J dropped 6 bases, with 16 bases sitting between them. Germline lookup yields CDR1 MGHRA and CDR2 YSYEKL. CDR3 size: 16 residues. The CDR3 nucleotides read TGCGCCAGCAGCCAAGTCGAGAGGTTCGGCGGCAATGAGCAGTTCTTC. Translated, it gives CASSQVERFGGNEQFF.

Here the CDR3 DNA reads TGTGCCACCAGTCACCGGGACAGGGATCAGCCCCAGCATTTT. This gives the protein CATSHRDRDQPQHF. V and J are TRBV24-1 and TRBJ1-5; 9 positions agree with TRBD1. The CDR3 is 14 residues long. J gave up 5 bases and V 6 bases, and 4 bases lay outside the gene matches. Germline CDR1 and CDR2: KGHDR and SFDVKD.

This clone was observed a few times. This rearrangement joins TRBV6-1 to TRBJ2-7, with a tentative D call TRBD2 (5 bases). V was clipped by 2 bases and J by 6 bases, with 11 bases between them. CDR1 MNHNS and CDR2 SASEGT come from the germline V gene. The CDR3 extends over 13 amino acids. In nucleotides, the CDR3 is TGTGCCAGCAGTGAATGGTCGGAGGCCGAGCAGTACTTC. This codes for CASSEWSEAEQYF.

The DNA of the CDR3 is TGCAGCGTGCGGACTAGCGCGAGGGGAAACTACGAGCAGTACTTC. This gives the protein CSVRTSARGNYEQYF. The chain carries TRBV29-1 and TRBJ2-7; 9 nucleotides match TRBD2. Losses at the gene ends were 6 bases for V and 3 bases for J; bases not matched to a gene: 12. Germline CDR1 SQVTM, CDR2 ANQGSEA. The length of the CDR3 is 15 residues.

This clone is a singleton in its sample. The chain uses TRBV4-1 and TRBJ2-5, with D possibly TRBD1 on 5 matching bases. The germline V gene has CDR1 MGHRA and CDR2 YSYEKL. V gave up 6 bases and J gave up 1 base, with 9 bases separating them. The CDR3 sequence is 13 residues long. The CDR3 nucleotides read TGCGCCAGCAGGGGGCTTGGCCAAGAGACCCAGTACTTC. Translating it yields CASRGLGQETQYF.

The rearrangement joins TRBV19 to TRBJ1-1; D is possibly TRBD1 (6 bases). Trimming left V 7 bases short and J 4 bases short, with 16 bases between. CDR1 is LNHDA and CDR2 is SQIVND in the germline V gene (reference sequence). This CDR3 spans 14 amino acids. The CDR3 sequence: CASTTGGPRTEAFF. CDR3 nucleotide sequence: TGTGCCAGTACAACGGGGGGGCCGCGCACTGAAGCTTTCTTT.

This clone has only one observation. V gene TRBV3-1 (or the pseudogene TRBV3-2) combines with J gene TRBJ2-4, with D hard to call. The CDR3 consists of 11 residues. CDR1 and CDR2 from the germline V gene are LGHDT and YNNKEL (reference sequence). V lost 1 base to trimming and J lost 8 bases, with 3 bases between them. The CDR3: CASSQADIQYF. In DNA form, the CDR3 reads TGTGCCAGCAGCCAAGCAGACATTCAGTACTTC.

This clone showed up just a few times. V gene TRBV28 combines with J gene TRBJ2-7; 13 nucleotides agree with TRBD2. The CDR3 is 15 residues long. The J segment lost 6 bases and the V segment lost 4 bases, leaving 6 bases of the junction unmatched. Germline V gene sequence: CDR1 MDHEN, CDR2 SYDVKM. CDR3 DNA: TGTGCCAGCAGTTCCGGACTAGCGGGAGTATCCGAGCAGTACTTC. Protein sequence: CASSSGLAGVSEQYF.

The CDR3 loop reads CASTSGIEQYF. The CDR3 nucleotides read TGTGCCAGCACCTCGGGGATCGAGCAGTACTTC. V and J are TRBV28 and TRBJ2-7; a weak D match, TRBD2 (5 bases). V dropped 7 bases and J dropped 6 bases, with 10 bases sitting between them. The CDR3 is made up of 11 amino acids. Germline CDR1 MDHEN, CDR2 SYDVKM.

The rearrangement joins TRBV28 to TRBJ2-7; D is perhaps TRBD2 (6 bases). The CDR3 is 20 residues long. Germline CDR1 is MDHEN and CDR2 is SYDVKM. Trimming took off 6 bases at V and 2 bases at J, with 32 bases between the two ends. The CDR3, as DNA: TGTGCCAGCAGCACCCAACTGTCCGGGACTCTCTCCTACCACCCCTACGAGCAGTACTTC. Protein sequence: CASSTQLSGTLSYHPYEQYF.

A remark on this clone: The same CDR3 arises from other DNA sequences in this sample as well. The gene calls are TRBV19 and TRBJ2-7; TRBD1 matches 10 bases. Germline V gene data show CDR1 as LNHDA and CDR2 as SQIVND (reference sequence). V trimming: 4 bases; J trimming: 3 bases; junction bases outside the gene matches: 6. This CDR3 contains 15 residues. CDR3 region: CASSRRDRGNYEQYF. The CDR3 DNA reads TGTGCCAGTAGTAGGCGGGACAGGGGTAACTACGAGCAGTACTTC.

V gene TRBV6-5 combines with J gene TRBJ1-1, with D perhaps TRBD1 (5 bases). Looked up from germline, CDR1 is MNHEY and CDR2 is SVGAGI. This CDR3 has 13 amino acids. The V end was cut by 11 bases, the J end by 6 bases, with 19 bases between. CDR3: CASTSGIRPEAFF. CDR3 DNA: TGTGCCTCGACGTCAGGGATTAGGCCTGAAGCTTTCTTT.

The rearrangement uses TRBV7-9 and TRBJ2-1, with D unclear. The CDR3 length is 14 residues. The V gene's germline CDR1 is SEHNR and CDR2 FQNEAQ (reference sequence). The V and J ends lost 2 bases and 5 bases respectively, with 10 bases between them. This CDR3 is CASSLYVRDNEQFF. The CDR3 nucleotides are TGTGCCAGCAGCTTATATGTAAGAGACAATGAGCAGTTCTTC.

In DNA form, the CDR3 reads TGTGCCAGCCGTCCCACTAGCGGGTACAATGAGCAGTTCTTC. It codes for CASRPTSGYNEQFF. The rearrangement links TRBV7-9 to TRBJ2-1; 9 nucleotides match TRBD2. V gave up 8 bases and J gave up 4 bases; unmatched junction bases: 6. The V gene's germline CDR1 is SEHNR and CDR2 FQNEAQ (reference sequence). The CDR3 spans 14 residues. Full variable domain (remainder filled in from reference TRBV7-9 and TRBJ2-1): DTGVSQNPRHKITKRGQNVTFRCDPISEHNRLYWYRQTLGQGPEFLTYFQNEAQLEKSRLLSDRFSAERPKGSFSTLEIQRTEQGDSAMYLCASRPTSGYNEQFFGPGTRLTVL.

The rearrangement joins TRBV28 to TRBJ2-7, with 8 positions matching TRBD1. The ends lost 6 bases at V and 6 bases at J; junction bases unmatched: 4. Germline lookup yields CDR1 MDHEN and CDR2 SYDVKM. The CDR3 is 12 residues long. The CDR3 here is CASRAGGLEQYF. The CDR3, as DNA: TGTGCCAGCAGGGCAGGGGGCCTCGAGCAGTACTTC. Variable domain in full (rest from reference TRBV28 and TRBJ2-7): DVKVTQSSRYLVKRTGEKVFLECVQDMDHENMFWYRQDPGLGLRLIYFSYDVKMKEKGDIPEGYSVSREKKERFSLILESASTNQTSMYLCASRAGGLEQYFGPGTRLTVT.